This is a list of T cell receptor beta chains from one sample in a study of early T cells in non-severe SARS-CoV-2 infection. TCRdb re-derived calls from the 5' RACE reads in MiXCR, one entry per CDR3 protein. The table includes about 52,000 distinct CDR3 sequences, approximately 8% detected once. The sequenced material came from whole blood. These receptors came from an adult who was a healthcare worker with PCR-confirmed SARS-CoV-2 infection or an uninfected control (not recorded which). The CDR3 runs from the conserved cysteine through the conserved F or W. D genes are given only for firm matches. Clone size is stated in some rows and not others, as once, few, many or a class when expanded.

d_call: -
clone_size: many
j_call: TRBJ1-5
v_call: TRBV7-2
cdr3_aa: CASSLGEGNSNQPQHF
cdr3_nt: TGTGCCAGCAGCTTAGGAGAGGGAAATAGCAATCAGCCCCAGCATTTT

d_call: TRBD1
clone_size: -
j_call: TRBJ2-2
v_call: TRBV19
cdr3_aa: CASRWDSRNTGELFF
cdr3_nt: TGTGCCAGTAGATGGGACAGTAGAAACACCGGGGAGCTGTTTTTT

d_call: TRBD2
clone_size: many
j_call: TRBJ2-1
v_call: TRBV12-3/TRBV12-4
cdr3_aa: CASSSGLAGGYEQFF
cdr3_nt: TGTGCCAGCAGTTCAGGACTAGCGGGAGGGTATGAGCAGTTCTTC

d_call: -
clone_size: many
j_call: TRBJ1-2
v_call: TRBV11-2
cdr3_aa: CASSLAHRNYGYTF
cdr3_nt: TGTGCCAGCAGCTTAGCCCACCGGAACTATGGCTACACCTTC

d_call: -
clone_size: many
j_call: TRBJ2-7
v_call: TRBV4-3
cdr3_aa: CASSQFTGIYEQYF
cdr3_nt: TGCGCCAGCAGCCAATTTACAGGAATCTACGAGCAGTACTTC

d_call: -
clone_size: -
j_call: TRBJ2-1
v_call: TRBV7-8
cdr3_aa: CASSLAPVLNNEQFF
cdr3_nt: TGTGCCAGCAGCTTAGCCCCTGTCCTGAACAATGAGCAGTTCTTC

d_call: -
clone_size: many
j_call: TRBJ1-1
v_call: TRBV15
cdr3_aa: CATSGRGVMNTEAFF
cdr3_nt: TGTGCCACCAGCGGCCGGGGGGTCATGAACACTGAAGCTTTCTTT

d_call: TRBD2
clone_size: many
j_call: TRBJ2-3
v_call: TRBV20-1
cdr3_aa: CSAEGTSGLTDTQYF
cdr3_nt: TGCAGTGCTGAGGGGACTAGCGGGTTGACAGATACGCAGTATTTT

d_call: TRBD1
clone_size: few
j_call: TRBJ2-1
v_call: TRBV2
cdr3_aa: CASRTGQGYNEQFF
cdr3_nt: TGTGCCAGCAGAACGGGACAGGGGTACAATGAGCAGTTCTTC

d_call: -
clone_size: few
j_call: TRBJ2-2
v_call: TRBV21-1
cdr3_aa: CASSKNNQELFF
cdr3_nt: TGTGCCAGCAGCAAAAACAACCAGGAGCTGTTTTTT

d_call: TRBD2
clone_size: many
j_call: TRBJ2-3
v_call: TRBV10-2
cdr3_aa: CASNVAGVSTDTQYF
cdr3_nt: TGCGCCAGCAACGTAGCGGGGGTTAGCACAGATACGCAGTATTTT

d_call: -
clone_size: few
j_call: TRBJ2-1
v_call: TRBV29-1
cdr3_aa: CSVDGDTVNEQFF
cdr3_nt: TGCAGCGTTGATGGGGACACCGTGAATGAGCAGTTCTTC

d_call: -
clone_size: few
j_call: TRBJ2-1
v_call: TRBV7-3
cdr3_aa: CASSLDPVYNEQFF
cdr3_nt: TGTGCCAGCAGCTTAGATCCAGTATACAATGAGCAGTTCTTC

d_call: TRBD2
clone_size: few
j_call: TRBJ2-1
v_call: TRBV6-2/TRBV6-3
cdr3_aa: CASRSGRVNEQFF
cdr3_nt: TGTGCCAGCAGGAGCGGGAGGGTAAATGAGCAGTTCTTC

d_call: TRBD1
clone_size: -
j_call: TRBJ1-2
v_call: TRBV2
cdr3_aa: CARGDRVTWGYTF
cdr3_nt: TGTGCCAGGGGGGACAGGGTAACATGGGGCTACACCTTC

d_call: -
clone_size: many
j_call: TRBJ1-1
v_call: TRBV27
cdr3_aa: CASSLSPRGTEAFF
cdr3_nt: TGTGCCAGCAGTTTATCACCTCGAGGCACTGAAGCTTTCTTT